Given below is one T cell receptor beta chain in context. Repertoires were generated with immunoSEQ multiplex PCR, while TCRdb's copy carries only in-frame clones and drops some. The repertoire holds more than 65,000 clones, with roughly 89% as singletons. This specimen belongs to a study of blood T cell repertoires in COVID-19. Turning to the study itself: Sample material is recorded as cDNA or gDNA derived from T cells, B-cell-depleted T cells, or PBMCs.

Trimming stripped 1 base from V and 4 bases from J, with 8 bases between. The CDR3 is 13 amino acids. Germline CDR1 reads SGHRS; CDR2 reads YFSETQ. The specimen was peripheral blood. This receptor was taken from a woman of 80 years or more with active or convalescent COVID-19. This rearrangement joins TRBV5-1 to TRBJ2-5; possible D gene TRBD2, 6 bases. In DNA form, the CDR3 reads TGCGCCAGCAGCTTGTTGGGAGGAGAGACCCAGTACTTC. Translation gives CASSLLGGETQYF.